This T cell receptor beta chain was found in a study of blood T cell repertoires in COVID-19. CDR1 GTSNPN and CDR2 SVGIG come from the germline V gene (reference sequence). The CDR3 is made up of 15 amino acids. The ends lost 4 bases at V and 5 bases at J; junction bases unmatched: 10. Measured with immunoSEQ multiplex PCR; TCRdb has only the in-frame clones, and not every one. The table has fewer than 200,000 clones, around 90% seen once. This TCR was recovered from a man in his fifties or sixties who had recovered from COVID-19. The V and J genes are TRBV30 and TRBJ1-4, with TRBD1 matching over 7 bases. Sequencing was done on a sample of peripheral blood. The CDR3 nucleotides are TGTGCCTGGACCCAGAGACAGGGACCAAATGAAAAACTGTTTTTT. It translates to CAWTQRQGPNEKLFF.